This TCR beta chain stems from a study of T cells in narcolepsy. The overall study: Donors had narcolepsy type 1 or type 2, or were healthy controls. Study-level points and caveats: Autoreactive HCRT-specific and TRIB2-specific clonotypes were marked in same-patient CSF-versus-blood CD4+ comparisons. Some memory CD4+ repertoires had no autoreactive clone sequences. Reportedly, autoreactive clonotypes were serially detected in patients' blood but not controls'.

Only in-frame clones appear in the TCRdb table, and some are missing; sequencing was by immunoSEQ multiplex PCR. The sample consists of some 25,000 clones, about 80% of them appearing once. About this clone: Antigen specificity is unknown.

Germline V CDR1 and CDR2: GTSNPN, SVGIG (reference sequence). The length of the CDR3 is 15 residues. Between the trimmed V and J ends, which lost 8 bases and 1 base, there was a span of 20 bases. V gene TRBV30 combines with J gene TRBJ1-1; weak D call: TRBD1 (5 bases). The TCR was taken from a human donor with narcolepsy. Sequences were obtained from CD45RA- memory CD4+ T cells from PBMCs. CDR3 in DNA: TGTGCCGTGAGCGAAGGGACCGTAACGAACACTGAAGCTTTCTTT. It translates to CAVSEGTVTNTEAFF.